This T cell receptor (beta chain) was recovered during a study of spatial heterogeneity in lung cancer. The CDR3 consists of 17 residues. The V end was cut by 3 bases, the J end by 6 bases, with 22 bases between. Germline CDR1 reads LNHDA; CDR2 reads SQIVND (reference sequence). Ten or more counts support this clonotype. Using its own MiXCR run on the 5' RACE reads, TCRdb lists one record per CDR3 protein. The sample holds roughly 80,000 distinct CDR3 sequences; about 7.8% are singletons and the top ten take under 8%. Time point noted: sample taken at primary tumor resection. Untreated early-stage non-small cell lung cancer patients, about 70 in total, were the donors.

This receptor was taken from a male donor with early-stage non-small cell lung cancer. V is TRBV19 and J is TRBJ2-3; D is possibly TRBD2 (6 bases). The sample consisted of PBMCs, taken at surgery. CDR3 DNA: TGTGCCAGTAGTATTTCCTCTCTAGCGCTCGCGGTGGATACGCAGTATTTT. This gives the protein CASSISSLALAVDTQYF. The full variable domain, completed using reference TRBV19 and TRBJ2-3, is DGGITQSPKYLFRKEGQNVTLSCEQNLNHDAMYWYRQDPGQGLRLIYYSQIVNDFQKGDIAEGYSVSREKKESFPLTVTSAQKNPTAFYLCASSISSLALAVDTQYFGPGTRLTVL.